These 6 T cell receptor beta chains originate from one sample sequenced in a study of ipilimumab plus nivolumab after autologous stem cell transplantation. Repertoires were generated with immunoSEQ multiplex PCR, while TCRdb's copy carries only in-frame clones and drops some. Counted here are approximately 15,000 clones, around four fifths occurring once; the ten biggest clones make up approximately 34%. The sequenced sample was PBMCs, obtained in a trial of ipilimumab plus nivolumab as post-transplant consolidation. The receptors here all came from a male donor with diffuse large B-cell lymphoma.

Here the CDR3 DNA reads TGTGCCAGTAGGGCACAGGGGTTGAACACTGAAGCTTTCTTT. Translated: CASRAQGLNTEAFF. The chain joins TRBV19 to TRBJ1-1, with 7 bases aligning to TRBD1. Germline V gives CDR1 LNHDA, CDR2 SQIVND (reference sequence). Losses at the gene ends were 6 bases for V and 0 bases for J; bases not matched to a gene: 4. The CDR3 covers 14 residues.

The chain employs TRBV5-5 and TRBJ2-1, with 7 bases identical to TRBD2. With V trimmed by 5 bases and J by 9 bases, 5 bases remained unmatched. Germline CDR1 is SGHKS and CDR2 is YYEKEE (reference sequence). This CDR3 region has 12 residues. CDR3 in amino acids: CASRAPGGEQFF. CDR3 sequence (DNA): TGTGCCAGCAGGGCCCCGGGGGGTGAGCAGTTCTTC.

V usage is TRBV18 and J usage is TRBJ2-2, with TRBD1 as a possible D gene (5 bases). Trimming took off 0 bases at V and 1 base at J, with 12 bases between the two ends. The CDR3 spans 17 residues. Germline V CDR1 and CDR2: KGHSH, LQKENI. CDR3 loop: CASSPPGQLQNTGELFF. DNA of the CDR3: TGTGCCAGCTCACCACCGGGGCAGCTCCAGAACACCGGGGAGCTGTTTTTT.

This chain uses TRBV14 with TRBJ1-1; D gene uncertain. Germline V CDR1 and CDR2: SGHDN, FVKESK. Trimming stripped 4 bases from V and 0 bases from J, with 15 bases between. There are 16 residues in the CDR3. DNA for the CDR3: TGTGCCAGCAGCCGGATGGGCCAGACCTTGAACACTGAAGCTTTCTTT. It translates to CASSRMGQTLNTEAFF.

The CDR3 region has the DNA TGCGCCAGCAGCCAAGCTAACCTAGTTTCCTACAATGAGCAGTTCTTC. Its translation: CASSQANLVSYNEQFF. The J gene is TRBJ2-1, the V gene TRBV4-1; D not certain. V was cut by 1 base and J by 1 base, with 11 bases left in between. This CDR3 has 16 amino acids. Looked up from germline, CDR1 is MGHRA and CDR2 is YSYEKL.

The chain couples TRBV11-2 to TRBJ2-5; D may be TRBD1 or TRBD2 (7 bases each). The CDR3 has 14 residues. V lost 3 bases to trimming and J lost 3 bases, with 11 bases between them. Germline assignment: CDR1 SGHAT and CDR2 FQNNGV. The CDR3 loop reads CASSLAGGEETQYF. The CDR3 DNA is TGTGCCAGCAGCTTGGCAGGGGGGGAAGAGACCCAGTACTTC.